What follows are 27 T cell receptor beta chains derived from one specimen sequenced in a study of graft-versus-host responses after intestinal transplantation. These TCRs' antigens remain unknown. Using immunoSEQ multiplex PCR, the repertoire was profiled, and TCRdb retains in-frame clones only, with some absent. There are about 89,000 clones in the sample; about 95% occur only once, and roughly 0.17% lies in the top ten. Sequenced here: unstimulated CD4+ T cells sorted from spleen or lymph node cells, sampled before transplant. Source of these receptors: a human donor who was the organ donor for an intestinal transplant.

V is TRBV7-9 and J is TRBJ2-1, with unresolved D. Trimming removed 5 bases at V and 4 bases at J, with 12 bases between. Germline V gives CDR1 SEHNR, CDR2 FQNEAQ (reference sequence). This CDR3 is built from 14 residues. CDR3 sequence reads: CASSQSLVYNEQFF. CDR3 DNA: TGTGCCAGCAGCCAGAGTCTGGTGTACAATGAGCAGTTCTTC.

The chain recombines TRBV19 with TRBJ2-4, with D perhaps matching TRBD2 (6 bases). Germline-derived CDR1 and CDR2 are LNHDA and SQIVND (reference sequence). The germline V and J ends were trimmed by 2 bases and 1 base, with 15 bases remaining between them. The CDR3 loop spans 17 amino acids. The CDR3 is CASSILGRDWAKNIQYF. The CDR3 DNA is TGTGCCAGTAGTATACTCGGCAGGGACTGGGCCAAAAACATTCAGTACTTC.

This rearrangement joins TRBV5-4 to TRBJ2-7, with 8 bases aligning to TRBD1. The CDR3 contains 15 residues. Losses at the gene ends were 1 base for V and 2 bases for J; bases not matched to a gene: 5. CDR1 is SGHNT and CDR2 is YYREEE in the germline V gene (reference sequence). CDR3 in amino acids: CASSLRTGRTYEQYF. The CDR3 region has the DNA TGTGCCAGCAGCTTGCGGACAGGGAGGACCTACGAGCAGTACTTC.

Written as DNA, the CDR3 is TGTGCCAGCAGCTTAGAGGCCATGAGAGACTATGGCTACACCTTC. Translation: CASSLEAMRDYGYTF. The V call is TRBV7-6, the J call TRBJ1-2; D gene unclear. V shed 1 base and J shed 3 bases, with 12 bases lying between them. The CDR3 totals 15 residues. The germline V gene has CDR1 SGHVS and CDR2 FNYEAQ.

J is TRBJ1-1 and V is TRBV2; 7 bases fit TRBD1. This CDR3 spans 15 amino acids. V lost 8 bases and J lost 0; bases outside the gene matches: 9. Germline assignment: CDR1 SNHLY and CDR2 FYNNEI. This chain's CDR3 is CASGDRAYMNTEAFF. CDR3 DNA sequence: TGTGCCAGCGGAGACAGGGCTTACATGAACACTGAAGCTTTCTTT.

The J gene is TRBJ2-2, the V gene TRBV11-2; D is uncertain. V was clipped by 5 bases and J by 7 bases, with 11 bases between them. CDR3 length equals 13 residues. Germline V gene lookup returns CDR1 SGHAT and CDR2 FQNNGV. This CDR3 is CASSPSRSGELFF. CDR3 sequence (DNA): TGTGCCAGCAGCCCCAGCAGGAGCGGGGAGCTGTTTTTT. The full variable domain, in which reference TRBV11-2 and TRBJ2-2 provide the parts outside the CDR3, is EAGVAQSPRYKIIEKRQSVAFWCNPISGHATLYWYQQILGQGPKLLIQFQNNGVVDDSQLPKDRFSAERLKGVDSTLKIQPAKLEDSAVYLCASSPSRSGELFFGEGSRLTVL.

V gene TRBV19 combines with J gene TRBJ2-1, with 8 bases that match TRBD2. Losses at the gene ends were 4 bases for V and 1 base for J; bases not matched to a gene: 3. The CDR3 spans 15 residues. The V gene's germline CDR1 is LNHDA and CDR2 SQIVND (reference sequence). CDR3 in amino acids: CASSSGGPSYNEQFF. Here the CDR3 DNA reads TGTGCCAGTAGTAGCGGGGGGCCTTCCTACAATGAGCAGTTCTTC.

The chain is built from TRBV7-9 and TRBJ1-2; D call uncertain. V was pared by 1 base and J by 8 bases, with 14 bases between. The CDR3 runs to 14 residues. The V gene's germline CDR1 is SEHNR and CDR2 FQNEAQ (reference sequence). CDR3 in amino acids: CASSLGEPAGGYTF. CDR3 DNA sequence: TGTGCCAGCAGCTTAGGGGAACCCGCGGGGGGCTACACCTTC.

The chain couples TRBV9 to TRBJ1-1; D is undetermined. The germline CDR1 and CDR2 sequences are SGDLS and YYNGEE. This CDR3 region has 15 residues. Trimming cost V 4 bases and J 2 bases, with 15 bases left between them. This chain's CDR3 is CASSPSGQLNTEAFF. The CDR3 coding sequence is TGTGCCAGCAGCCCATCCGGTCAACTAAACACTGAAGCTTTCTTT.

The CDR3 loop is CASSLKGQGAEAFF. The CDR3 DNA is TGTGCCAGCTCCCTTAAGGGGCAGGGGGCTGAAGCTTTCTTT. J is TRBJ1-1 and V is TRBV18; 7 bases align to TRBD1. Germline trimming cut 6 bases from V and 6 bases from J; bases unmatched to any gene: 10. From germline, CDR1 is KGHSH and CDR2 LQKENI. The CDR3 is 14 amino acids.

The chain links TRBV2 to TRBJ2-3; 8 positions agree with TRBD2. The CDR3 covers 15 residues. Germline V gene data show CDR1 as SNHLY and CDR2 as FYNNEI. With 4 bases clipped from V and 0 bases from J, the junction kept 3 bases outside the gene matches. CDR3 amino acids: CASSVQRGSTDTQYF. The DNA of the CDR3 is TGTGCCAGCAGTGTGCAGCGGGGGAGCACAGATACGCAGTATTTT.

J is TRBJ1-4 and V is TRBV15; D might be TRBD1 (5 bases). The CDR3 length is 16 residues. Germline CDR1 is LNHNV and CDR2 is YYDKDF (reference sequence). V was pared by 0 bases and J by 0 bases, with 8 bases between. The CDR3 DNA sequence: TGTGCCACCAGCAGAGATGGGGGGGCAACTAATGAAAAACTGTTTTTT. Its protein product is CATSRDGGATNEKLFF.

The J gene is TRBJ1-2, the V gene TRBV19; possibly TRBD1 for D (5 bases). Germline V gene data show CDR1 as LNHDA and CDR2 as SQIVND (reference sequence). The CDR3 sequence is 12 residues long. Trimming shortened V by 5 bases and J by 10 bases, and 14 bases separated the two germline ends. CDR3 sequence reads: CASSSPGRVYTF. CDR3 coding DNA: TGTGCCAGTAGTTCTCCGGGACGCGTCTACACCTTC.

This chain uses TRBV9 with TRBJ2-2; TRBD1 agrees at 7 bases. This CDR3 comprises 15 residues. Per the germline V gene, CDR1 is SGDLS and CDR2 is YYNGEE. V gave up 2 bases and J gave up 4 bases; unmatched junction bases: 5. The CDR3 sequence is CASSVTGTATGELFF. In DNA form, the CDR3 reads TGTGCCAGCAGCGTGACTGGGACAGCCACCGGGGAGCTGTTTTTT.

V usage is TRBV15 and J usage is TRBJ2-2, with 11 bases fitting TRBD2. This CDR3 has 18 residues. Germline CDR1 and CDR2: LNHNV and YYDKDF (reference sequence). After removal of 1 base from V and 0 bases from J, the junction contained 4 bases not matched to a gene. The CDR3: CATSRGASGGSNTGELFF. In DNA, the CDR3 is TGTGCCACCAGCAGAGGTGCTAGCGGGGGGTCGAACACCGGGGAGCTGTTTTTT. The full variable domain, with the rest looked up from reference TRBV15 and TRBJ2-2, is DAMVIQNPRYQVTQFGKPVTLSCSQTLNHNVMYWYQQKSSQAPKLLFHYYDKDFNNEADTPDNFQSRRPNTSFCFLDIRSPGLGDTAMYLCATSRGASGGSNTGELFFGEGSRLTVL.

This sequence joins TRBV4-2 and TRBJ2-5; D is uncertain. Trimming pared 5 bases from V and 4 bases from J, leaving 14 bases between. CDR1 LGHNA and CDR2 YNFKEQ come from the germline V gene. CDR3 size: 14 residues. In DNA, the CDR3 is TGTGCCAGCAGCTTGATTGGGAATGGAGAGACCCAGTACTTC. Translating it yields CASSLIGNGETQYF.

The chain recombines TRBV5-1 with TRBJ2-5; 9 nucleotides match TRBD1. The CDR3 contains 15 residues. The V segment lost 0 bases and the J segment 5 bases; nucleotides outside the gene matches: 5. Germline V lookup: CDR1 SGHRS, CDR2 YFSETQ. CDR3 region: CASSLVGQGYETQYF. The CDR3 DNA reads TGCGCCAGCAGCTTGGTGGGACAGGGATACGAGACCCAGTACTTC.

The J gene is TRBJ1-2, the V gene TRBV6-1; 7 nucleotides line up with TRBD1. V was pared by 2 bases and J by 5 bases, with 8 bases of the junction left unmatched. Germline V gene lookup returns CDR1 MNHNS and CDR2 SASEGT. CDR3 length equals 15 residues. The CDR3 DNA is TGTGCCAGCAGTGAAACCCCAGGGGGGCTTTATGGCTACACCTTC. Encoded protein: CASSETPGGLYGYTF.

This sequence joins TRBV28 and TRBJ2-1; TRBD2 might be the D (6 bases). Germline V gene lookup returns CDR1 MDHEN and CDR2 SYDVKM. The V end lost 2 bases, the J end lost 1 base, and 12 bases lay between the germline ends. The CDR3 length is 16 residues. The CDR3 DNA sequence: TGTGCCAGCAGTTTAACTGGCGGGATATCCTACAATGAGCAGTTCTTC. This gives the protein CASSLTGGISYNEQFF.

CDR3 sequence reads: CASSPPPGMVATDTQYF. In nucleotides, the CDR3 is TGTGCCAGCAGTCCCCCGCCAGGGATGGTTGCCACAGATACGCAGTATTTT. The chain has TRBV28 and TRBJ2-3; TRBD1 is a possible D gene (5 bases). CDR1 is MDHEN, CDR2 SYDVKM, per germline. Trimming cost V 5 bases and J 2 bases, with 20 bases left between them. CDR3 length equals 17 residues.

This clone appeared once. This chain's CDR3 is CASSATGGISYNEQFF. The CDR3 nucleotides read TGTGCCAGCAGCGCCACGGGGGGGATCTCCTACAATGAGCAGTTCTTC. The gene calls are TRBV9 and TRBJ2-1; 8 nucleotides match TRBD2. Per the germline V gene, CDR1 is SGDLS and CDR2 is YYNGEE. V was clipped by 3 bases and J by 0 bases; unmatched bases: 5. There are 16 residues in the CDR3.

The chain recombines TRBV5-1 with TRBJ2-3; D perhaps matches TRBD1 (5 bases). The CDR3 has 15 residues. V lost 0 bases and J lost 4, with 12 bases in between. Germline values: CDR1 SGHRS, CDR2 YFSETQ. CDR3 sequence (DNA): TGCGCCAGCAGCTTGGCTTCCTGGGGCGCAGATACGCAGTATTTT. Translation gives CASSLASWGADTQYF.

This chain uses TRBV7-9 with TRBJ1-1; TRBD1 matches 10 bases. This CDR3 spans 15 amino acids. V shed 0 bases and J 5 bases; nucleotides not matched to a gene: 3. Germline V gene lookup returns CDR1 SEHNR and CDR2 FQNEAQ (reference sequence). CDR3 protein: CASSLADRGATEAFF. CDR3 DNA: TGTGCCAGCAGCTTAGCGGACAGGGGGGCGACTGAAGCTTTCTTT.

The V and J genes are TRBV10-3 and TRBJ2-1; unclear D gene. The germline V gene has CDR1 ENHRY and CDR2 SYGVKD. The V end lost 2 bases, the J end lost 6 bases, and 2 bases lay between the germline ends. The CDR3 totals 11 residues. CDR3 protein: CAISESNEQFF. The DNA of the CDR3 is TGTGCCATCAGTGAGAGCAATGAGCAGTTCTTC.

The chain is built from TRBV5-1 and TRBJ2-3; perhaps TRBD1 as D (5 bases). This CDR3 has 16 residues. Trimming took 4 bases from V and 3 from J, leaving 18 bases between them. From germline, CDR1 is SGHRS and CDR2 YFSETQ. CDR3 sequence (DNA): TGCGCCAGCAGCCGACTCCAGGGCCTCGGGACAGATACGCAGTATTTT. It translates to CASSRLQGLGTDTQYF.

The genes are TRBV29-1 and TRBJ2-5, with unresolved D. V was cut by 3 bases and J by 3 bases, with 8 bases left in between. Germline V gives CDR1 SQVTM, CDR2 ANQGSEA. The CDR3 covers 12 residues. The CDR3 nucleotides read TGCAGCGTTGATAAAGGCGAAGAGACCCAGTACTTC. Translated, it gives CSVDKGEETQYF.

The chain combines TRBV29-1 with TRBJ2-1; TRBD1 aligns across 9 bases. The CDR3 has 11 residues. V was clipped by 7 bases and J by 7 bases; unmatched bases: 2. From germline, CDR1 is SQVTM and CDR2 ANQGSEA. CDR3 amino acids: CSAGTGNEQFF. In DNA, the CDR3 is TGCAGCGCCGGGACAGGGAATGAGCAGTTCTTC.